The next 28 T cell receptor beta chains were all read from a single sample in a study of blood T cell repertoires in COVID-19. The repertoire was sequenced with immunoSEQ multiplex PCR; TCRdb's copy has only in-frame clones and lacks some. The sample has 10,000 to 15,000 clones, roughly 78% seen once. The source material was peripheral blood. The receptors come from a human donor in a cohort sampled during active COVID-19.

This chain joins TRBV30 and TRBJ2-7, with D perhaps matching TRBD1 (5 bases). The V gene lost 4 bases and the J gene lost 1 base, with 8 bases spanning the gap. The length of the CDR3 is 12 residues. CDR1 is GTSNPN and CDR2 is SVGIG in the germline V gene (reference sequence). The CDR3 reads CAWKGKSYEQYF. The CDR3 DNA sequence: TGTGCCTGGAAGGGGAAATCCTACGAGCAGTACTTC.

The gene calls are TRBV10-2 and TRBJ1-5; D perhaps matches TRBD1 (6 bases). V lost 6 bases, J lost 2 bases, and 14 bases lay in between. This CDR3 spans 15 amino acids. CDR1 and CDR2 from the germline V gene are WSHSY and SAAADI. The CDR3 loop reads CASRQYRDRNQPQHF. The CDR3 region has the DNA TGCGCCAGCAGACAATACAGGGATCGCAATCAGCCCCAGCATTTT.

The chain couples TRBV6-1 to TRBJ1-1; 8 bases align to TRBD1. CDR1 is MNHNS and CDR2 is SASEGT in the germline V gene. Trimming at V came to 1 base and at J to 4 bases, leaving 5 bases not matched to a gene. The CDR3 loop spans 15 amino acids. For the CDR3, the DNA is TGTGCCAGCAGTGAAGGACAGGGGTGGGTCACTGAAGCTTTCTTT. Its protein product is CASSEGQGWVTEAFF.

The V and J genes are TRBV7-2 and TRBJ2-2; D unresolved. This CDR3 has 15 amino acids. The ends were cut back, 4 bases at V and 4 bases at J, with 13 bases in the middle. Germline V gene sequence: CDR1 SGHTA, CDR2 FQGNSA. In DNA form, the CDR3 reads TGTGCCAGCAGCTCTTTATCCAGGCCCACCGGGGAGCTGTTTTTT. The encoded protein is CASSSLSRPTGELFF.

This clone was picked up one time. This chain connects TRBV2 to TRBJ1-6; D gene uncertain. The CDR3 is 14 residues long. The germline V gene has CDR1 SNHLY and CDR2 FYNNEI. The V end lost 3 bases, the J end lost 6 bases, and 9 bases lay between the germline ends. CDR3 residues: CASSDPGSNSPLHF. The CDR3 DNA follows: TGTGCCAGCAGTGACCCGGGAAGTAATTCACCCCTCCACTTT.

The chain combines TRBV3-1 (or the pseudogene TRBV3-2) with TRBJ1-4; 10 bases are shared with TRBD1. After removal of 4 bases from V and 7 bases from J, the junction contained 6 bases not matched to a gene. Germline CDR1 and CDR2: LGHDT and YNNKEL (reference sequence). The CDR3 is 15 residues long. For the CDR3, the DNA is TGTGCCAGCAGCCCCCGGGACAGGGGAGGTGAAAAACTGTTTTTT. Amino acid sequence: CASSPRDRGGEKLFF.

V is TRBV7-2 and J is TRBJ1-2, with D possibly TRBD1 on 5 matching bases. Trimming pared 1 base from V and 4 bases from J, leaving 16 bases between. The CDR3 runs 16 residues. Germline values: CDR1 SGHTA, CDR2 FQGNSA. DNA of the CDR3: TGTGCCAGCAGCTTAGGTGCCGGACAAAGAACCTATGGCTACACCTTC. Translation gives CASSLGAGQRTYGYTF. The entire variable domain, with the rest obtained from reference TRBV7-2 and TRBJ1-2, is as follows: GAGVSQSPSNKVTEKGKDVELRCDPISGHTALYWYRQSLGQGLEFLIYFQGNSAPDKSGLPSDRFSAERTGGSVSTLTIQRTQQEDSAVYLCASSLGAGQRTYGYTFGSGTRLTVV.

This rearrangement joins TRBV6-5 to TRBJ1-3; no firm D call. Trimming took off 10 bases at V and 0 bases at J, with 7 bases between the two ends. CDR1 MNHEY and CDR2 SVGAGI come from the germline V gene. The CDR3 length is 12 residues. The CDR3: CATRDSGNTIYF. The CDR3 nucleotides are TGTGCCACCCGGGACTCTGGAAACACCATATATTTT.

J is TRBJ1-1 and V is TRBV28; D not resolved. V was shortened by 3 bases and J by 4 bases, with 12 bases between the two germline ends. This CDR3 spans 14 amino acids. Germline values: CDR1 MDHEN, CDR2 SYDVKM. CDR3 amino acids: CASSLEGGVTEAFF. In nucleotides, the CDR3 is TGTGCCAGCAGTTTGGAAGGCGGTGTCACTGAAGCTTTCTTT.

J is TRBJ1-6 and V is TRBV3-1 (or the pseudogene TRBV3-2), with 9 bases aligning to TRBD1. CDR1 and CDR2 (germline): LGHDT, YNNKEL (reference sequence). After removal of 4 bases from V and 7 bases from J, the junction contained 2 bases not matched to a gene. The CDR3 is 14 residues long. The CDR3 loop is CASSPGQGNSPLHF. For the CDR3, the DNA is TGTGCCAGCAGCCCGGGACAGGGAAATTCACCCCTCCACTTT.

The chain is built from TRBV21-1 and TRBJ2-5; TRBD1, as called in the table, went unchecked against the DNA. TRBV21-1 is a listed pseudogene. The CDR3 is 14 residues long. CDR3 nucleotides: TGTGCCAGCAGCAAAAAAGGGGCCAGGGAGACCCAGTACTTC. Amino acids: CASSKKGARETQYF.

The V call is TRBV7-9, the J call TRBJ2-1; 8 bases align to TRBD1. Germline values: CDR1 SEHNR, CDR2 FQNEAQ (reference sequence). The V gene end was trimmed by 5 bases and the J gene end by 2 bases; junction bases not matched to a gene: 11. The CDR3 extends over 17 amino acids. This chain's CDR3 is CASSRSFGTGTYNEQFF. CDR3 bases: TGTGCCAGCAGCCGGAGTTTTGGGACAGGTACCTACAATGAGCAGTTCTTC.

The chain uses TRBV2 and TRBJ2-1, with a possible D match to TRBD2 (5 bases). From germline, CDR1 is SNHLY and CDR2 FYNNEI. This CDR3 has 10 residues. Trimming removed 6 bases at V and 12 bases at J, with 9 bases between. CDR3 nucleotide sequence: TGTGCCAGCAGGACTAAGGGGCAGTTCTTC. Amino acids: CASRTKGQFF. Full variable domain (outside the CDR3, taken from reference TRBV2 and TRBJ2-1): EPEVTQTPSHQVTQMGQEVILRCVPISNHLYFYWYRQILGQKVEFLVSFYNNEISEKSEIFDDQFSVERPDGSNFTLKIRSTKLEDSAMYFCASRTKGQFFGPGTRLTVL.

V gene TRBV27 combines with J gene TRBJ1-4; D may be TRBD1 (5 bases). Germline assignment: CDR1 MNHEY and CDR2 SMNVEV (reference sequence). This CDR3 has 13 residues. V was pared by 3 bases and J by 8 bases, with 10 bases between. This chain's CDR3 is CASSFRGGEKLFF. CDR3 coding DNA: TGTGCCAGCAGTTTTAGGGGAGGCGAAAAACTGTTTTTT.

The rearrangement uses TRBV7-2 and TRBJ1-4; 9 nucleotides line up with TRBD1. J gave up 7 bases and V 4 bases, and 7 bases lay outside the gene matches. The germline V gene encodes CDR1 SGHTA and CDR2 FQGNSA. The CDR3 extends over 15 amino acids. The CDR3 sequence: CASSSAGQGFEKLFF. Here the CDR3 DNA reads TGTGCCAGCAGCTCAGCGGGACAGGGATTTGAAAAACTGTTTTTT. Full variable domain (remainder filled in from reference TRBV7-2 and TRBJ1-4): GAGVSQSPSNKVTEKGKDVELRCDPISGHTALYWYRQSLGQGLEFLIYFQGNSAPDKSGLPSDRFSAERTGGSVSTLTIQRTQQEDSAVYLCASSSAGQGFEKLFFGSGTQLSVL.

The chain combines TRBV7-2 with TRBJ2-3; TRBD2 agrees at 7 bases. The CDR3 contains 19 residues. The V gene end was trimmed by 1 base and the J gene end by 2 bases; junction bases not matched to a gene: 15. Germline values: CDR1 SGHTA, CDR2 FQGNSA. In nucleotides, the CDR3 is TGTGCCAGCAGCTTAGTGGGGTGGACTAGTATGGGGATCACAGATACGCAGTATTTT. This encodes CASSLVGWTSMGITDTQYF. Full variable domain (outside the CDR3, taken from reference TRBV7-2 and TRBJ2-3): GAGVSQSPSNKVTEKGKDVELRCDPISGHTALYWYRQSLGQGLEFLIYFQGNSAPDKSGLPSDRFSAERTGGSVSTLTIQRTQQEDSAVYLCASSLVGWTSMGITDTQYFGPGTRLTVL.

The chain couples TRBV27 to TRBJ2-7; D might be TRBD1 (5 bases). V lost 7 bases and J 4 bases, leaving 14 bases between the germline ends. The CDR3 sequence is 13 residues long. Germline loops: CDR1 MNHEY, CDR2 SMNVEV (reference sequence). The chain's CDR3 is CASMDLGQYEQYF. The CDR3 region has the DNA TGTGCCAGCATGGACCTGGGGCAGTACGAGCAGTACTTC.

The table lists this clone with a few counts. This chain uses TRBV3-1 (or the pseudogene TRBV3-2) with TRBJ2-5; 15 nucleotides line up with TRBD2. Germline assignment: CDR1 LGHDT and CDR2 YNNKEL (reference sequence). After removal of 2 bases from V and 3 bases from J, the junction contained 4 bases not matched to a gene. The CDR3 is 17 residues long. CDR3 region: CASSQHGTSGGKETQYF. The CDR3 nucleotides read TGTGCCAGCAGCCAACACGGGACTAGCGGGGGGAAAGAGACCCAGTACTTC.

The V gene is TRBV14, the J gene TRBJ1-6; TRBD1 matches at 8 bases. Germline V gives CDR1 SGHDN, CDR2 FVKESK. The CDR3 runs to 15 residues. Trimming took 3 bases from V and 7 from J; bases not matched to a gene: 5. The CDR3 here is CASSQWTGINSPLHF. The CDR3 coding sequence is TGTGCCAGCAGCCAGTGGACAGGGATAAATTCACCCCTCCACTTT.

The chain joins TRBV4-3 to TRBJ1-1; no reliable D call. This CDR3 is 14 amino acids long. V lost 4 bases and J lost 4, with 13 bases in between. CDR1 is LGHNA and CDR2 is YSLEER in the germline V gene. This CDR3 reads CASSRGLLGTEAFF. For the CDR3, the DNA is TGCGCCAGCAGCCGCGGACTGCTGGGCACTGAAGCTTTCTTT.

The table lists this clone with a few counts. V and J are TRBV19 and TRBJ1-1; possibly TRBD1 for D (5 bases). Trimming took 3 bases from V and 5 from J, leaving 10 bases between them. The V gene's germline CDR1 is LNHDA and CDR2 SQIVND (reference sequence). This CDR3 is built from 13 residues. The CDR3 DNA is TGTGCCAGTAGTATGTGGCGGGGGACTGAAGCTTTCTTT. It yields the protein CASSMWRGTEAFF.

V gene TRBV7-9 combines with J gene TRBJ2-5; 8 nucleotides align to TRBD1. Germline V gene lookup returns CDR1 SEHNR and CDR2 FQNEAQ (reference sequence). The V and J ends lost 1 base and 4 bases, in that order; junction bases with no gene match: 2. There are 14 residues in the CDR3. The CDR3 sequence: CASSLGTGTETQYF. The CDR3, as DNA: TGTGCCAGCAGCTTAGGGACAGGGACAGAGACCCAGTACTTC.

DNA of the CDR3: TGTGCCAAGCGGTCGAACACCGGGGAGCTGTTTTTT. Translated: CAKRSNTGELFF. The gene calls are TRBV15 and TRBJ2-2; D perhaps matches TRBD2 (5 bases). This CDR3 is built from 12 residues. V was trimmed by 10 bases and J by 0 bases, leaving 6 bases between them. Germline CDR1 reads LNHNV; CDR2 reads YYDKDF (reference sequence).

This clone showed up just a few times. V is TRBV2 and J is TRBJ1-1; no firm D call. The length of the CDR3 is 13 residues. Germline CDR1 SNHLY, CDR2 FYNNEI. V shed 4 bases and J shed 3 bases, with 9 bases lying between them. For the CDR3, the DNA is TGTGCCAGCAGTGTAATAGTTGACACTGAAGCTTTCTTT. Translation gives CASSVIVDTEAFF.

The chain carries TRBV9 and TRBJ1-6; perhaps TRBD1 as D (6 bases). Germline CDR1 is SGDLS and CDR2 is YYNGEE. The CDR3 has 18 amino acids. V lost 0 bases to trimming and J lost 9 bases, with 22 bases between them. The CDR3 sequence is CASSVGNRDLLLGSPLHF. DNA for the CDR3: TGTGCCAGCAGCGTAGGGAACAGGGACCTGTTATTGGGTTCACCCCTCCACTTT.

This clone is labeled as medium-sized. This chain links TRBV5-4 with TRBJ1-1; TRBD1 matches 9 bases. Looked up from germline, CDR1 is SGHNT and CDR2 is YYREEE (reference sequence). The ends lost 4 bases at V and 1 base at J; junction bases unmatched: 5. CDR3 length: 15 residues. CDR3 loop: CASSNHRGPNTEAFF. The CDR3 coding sequence is TGTGCCAGCAGCAACCACAGGGGGCCGAACACTGAAGCTTTCTTT.

The chain uses TRBV6-2 or TRBV6-3 and TRBJ1-5, with 7 bases fitting TRBD1. CDR1 and CDR2 (germline): MNHEY, SVGEGT. V shed 4 bases and J 0 bases; nucleotides not matched to a gene: 6. This CDR3 has 16 amino acids. CDR3 nucleotide sequence: TGTGCCAGCAGTTCCCAACAGGGGTATAGCAATCAGCCCCAGCATTTT. Its translation is CASSSQQGYSNQPQHF.

This clone was counted between two and nine times. CDR3 sequence reads: CASSSQGGSYEQYF. The CDR3 coding sequence is TGTGCCAGCAGCTCCCAGGGGGGTTCCTACGAGCAGTACTTC. This chain uses TRBV13 with TRBJ2-7; tentatively, D is TRBD1 (7 bases). Germline CDR1 reads PRHDT; CDR2 reads FYEKMQ (reference sequence). This CDR3 has 14 amino acids. V was shortened by 4 bases and J by 1 base, with 11 bases between the two germline ends.